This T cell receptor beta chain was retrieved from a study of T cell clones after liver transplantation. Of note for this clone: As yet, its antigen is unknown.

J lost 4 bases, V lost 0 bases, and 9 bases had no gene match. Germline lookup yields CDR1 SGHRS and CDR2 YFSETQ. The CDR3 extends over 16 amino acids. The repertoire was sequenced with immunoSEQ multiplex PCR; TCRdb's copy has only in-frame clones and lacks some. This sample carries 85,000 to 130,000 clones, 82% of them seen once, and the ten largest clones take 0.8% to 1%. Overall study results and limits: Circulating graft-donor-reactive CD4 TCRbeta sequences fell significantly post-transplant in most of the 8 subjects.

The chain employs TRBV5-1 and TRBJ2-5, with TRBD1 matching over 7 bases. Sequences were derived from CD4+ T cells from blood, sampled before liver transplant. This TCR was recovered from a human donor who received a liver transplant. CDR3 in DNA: TGCGCCAGCAGCTTGGCCCGGGACAGAGGGGCAGAGACCCAGTACTTC. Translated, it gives CASSLARDRGAETQYF.